This T cell receptor beta chain was sequenced for a study of PD-L1 blockade in urothelial cancer. Overall study: Patients with male sex and bladder-origin urothelial cancer accounted for about 85% of the roughly 29 enrolled. At 3 weeks (second dose) and 6 weeks after starting treatment, blood was analyzed. Median blood clonality was about 0.081, with about 86,000 unique TCRs.

TCRdb's copy holds only in-frame clones and misses some; the assay was immunoSEQ multiplex PCR. The sample records some 46,000 clones, 65% to 85% being singletons. V was pared by 8 bases and J by 1 base, with 11 bases between. Germline CDR1 and CDR2: SNHLY and FYNNEI. The CDR3 contains 13 residues. The sample's time point: pretreatment peripheral blood. This clone was seen only once. The gene calls are TRBV2 and TRBJ1-1; a weak D match, TRBD1 (5 bases). The TCR originated in a man aged 55 to 70 with urothelial cancer. The specimen was PBMCs, collected around atezolizumab (anti-PD-L1) treatment. The CDR3 DNA is TGTGCCAGCGGCTTCCAGGGGAACACTGAAGCTTTCTTT. This codes for CASGFQGNTEAFF. Supplemented by reference TRBV2 and TRBJ1-1, the full variable domain reads EPEVTQTPSHQVTQMGQEVILRCVPISNHLYFYWYRQILGQKVEFLVSFYNNEISEKSEIFDDQFSVERPDGSNFTLKIRSTKLEDSAMYFCASGFQGNTEAFFGQGTRLTVV.